This TCR beta chain was recovered during a study of cytomegalovirus exposure and HLA in healthy donors. As regards this clone: The germline gene is not matched at one end of the junction; a read error may be the cause.

PCR employed 60 Vbeta and 13 Jbeta primers. Clones were read by immunoSEQ multiplex PCR, and TCRdb kept only the in-frame ones, dropping some. Among about 130,000 clones listed, approximately 78% were seen once. Every donor was a healthy person donating bone marrow. The sample was PBMCs. The clonotype was recovered from a man aged 25-45 years in good health and CMV-seropositive.

The CDR3 DNA reads as TGTGCCTTCTACAGACCGCCTAAAGAAAAACTGTTTTTT. It specifies CAFYRPPKEKLFF. The gene calls are TRBV30 and TRBJ1-4; D remains ambiguous. The CDR3 spans 13 residues. Germline values: CDR1 GTSNPN, CDR2 SVGIG (reference sequence). The full variable domain, rest sourced from reference TRBV30 and TRBJ1-4, is SQTIHQWPATLVQPVGSPLSLECTVEGTSNPNLYWYRQAAGRGLQLLFYSVGIGQISSEVPQNLSASRPQDRQFILSSKKLLLSDSGFYLCAFYRPPKEKLFFGSGTQLSVL.